This T cell receptor beta chain appears in the sequencing data of a study of identical twins. Each cDNA held unique molecular identifiers, and template switching gave it a universal primer site. MiXCR was run by TCRdb on the 5' RACE reads, yielding one entry per CDR3 protein. The top ten hold over 10% of the sample, which has some 760,000 distinct CDR3 sequences, roughly 18% seen once. The CDR3 runs to 14 residues. Trimming took off 5 bases at V and 5 bases at J, with 13 bases between the two ends. Per germline, CDR1 SGHRS and CDR2 YFSETQ. In its sample, this clonotype was seen many times. Its specificity is unknown. Whole-study results and caveats: Instead of following the same donors, the conclusions were based on cross-sectional statistical analysis.

This sample also appeared in a second study, on T cells expressing NK-cell markers. Per that paper: In the group of eight sequenced donors, seven were HCMV-seropositive and one was seronegative. In a few donors, dominant clonotypes made up about 25-60.1% of CD3+CD56-NKG2C+ cells.

The receptor comes from a woman between 18 and 30 years old in good health. This chain connects TRBV5-1 to TRBJ1-4; no definite D call. Sequenced sample: PBMCs. Here the CDR3 DNA reads TGCGCCAGCAGTTACGCTAGTCCCAATGAAAAACTGTTTTTT. Amino acids: CASSYASPNEKLFF.